The clone carrying this T cell receptor (beta chain) was observed a few times. Antigen unknown. The healthy controls consisted of blood donors aged roughly 55 years at the median (range roughly 20-80), 45% to 70% of whom were female. This sample stems from a study of somatic mutations in cytotoxic T cells in rheumatoid arthritis. Broader study findings: Clonality measured in CD8+ T cells did not differ significantly between rheumatoid arthritis patients and age-matched healthy controls. It was in rheumatoid arthritis patients, but not in healthy controls, that CD8+ clonality increased with age.

Only in-frame clones appear in the TCRdb table, and some are missing; sequencing was by immunoSEQ multiplex PCR. The sample holds about 26,000 clones, roughly 82% seen once. Sequences were obtained from CD8+ T cells sorted from blood. This receptor was taken from a man aged 45-65 years in good health.

The CDR3 DNA is TGTGCCAGCAGCTTAGGCACTGAAGCTTTCTTT. Its translation: CASSLGTEAFF. The chain combines TRBV7-9 with TRBJ1-1; D uncertain. The germline V gene has CDR1 SEHNR and CDR2 FQNEAQ (reference sequence). V was cut by 1 base and J by 4 bases, with 1 base left in between. The CDR3 totals 11 residues.